The 25 T cell receptor beta chains below come from one sample, sequenced in a study of blood T cell repertoires in COVID-19. Only in-frame clones appear in the TCRdb table, and some are missing; sequencing was by immunoSEQ multiplex PCR. The repertoire consists of about 110,000 clones, with 55% to 75% occurring once and the leading ten covering around 1.7%. Source material: peripheral blood. The receptors were gathered from a woman in her thirties or forties with acute or convalescent COVID-19.

The CDR3 loop reads CASNPPRGDYEQYF. The CDR3 DNA follows: TGTGCCAGCAATCCCCCGCGGGGGGACTACGAGCAGTACTTC. The J gene is TRBJ2-7, the V gene TRBV6-5, with TRBD2 identical over 8 bases. Germline trimming cut 7 bases from V and 3 bases from J; bases unmatched to any gene: 8. The CDR3 consists of 14 residues. The germline V gene encodes CDR1 MNHEY and CDR2 SVGAGI.

A few counts support this clone. The V call is TRBV6-5, the J call TRBJ1-4; a possible D gene is TRBD1 (6 bases). V shed 6 bases and J shed 3 bases, with 14 bases lying between them. Germline V gene data show CDR1 as MNHEY and CDR2 as SVGAGI. This CDR3 spans 15 amino acids. CDR3 sequence: CASRVEGEANEKLFF. CDR3 nucleotide sequence: TGTGCCAGCAGAGTTGAGGGGGAAGCTAATGAAAAACTGTTTTTT.

This chain connects TRBV19 to TRBJ2-5; D might be TRBD1 (6 bases). The CDR3 sequence is 13 residues long. CDR1 is LNHDA and CDR2 is SQIVND in the germline V gene (reference sequence). The V gene lost 2 bases and the J gene lost 5 bases, with 9 bases spanning the gap. The CDR3 DNA sequence: TGTGCCAGTAGTATAACAGGGTACGAGACCCAGTACTTC. Translated: CASSITGYETQYF.

Here the CDR3 DNA reads TGTGCCATCAGGGCAGGAGGGGCGGAAGATGGCTACACCTTC. It translates to CAIRAGGAEDGYTF. V gene TRBV10-3 combines with J gene TRBJ1-2; D perhaps matches TRBD1 (5 bases). Deletions cut 6 bases from V and 6 bases from J, with 17 bases between. The CDR3 sequence is 14 residues long. Germline loops: CDR1 ENHRY, CDR2 SYGVKD.

The V and J genes are TRBV6-5 and TRBJ1-5, with a possible D match to TRBD1 (6 bases). The germline V gene encodes CDR1 MNHEY and CDR2 SVGAGI. V was clipped by 6 bases and J by 13 bases, with 22 bases between them. CDR3 length equals 14 residues. CDR3 protein: CASRVDRNSIIQHF. Here the CDR3 DNA reads TGTGCCAGCAGGGTGGACAGAAACTCTATCATACAGCATTTT.

The chain joins TRBV7-9 to TRBJ2-1, with 9 bases fitting TRBD1. The length of the CDR3 is 14 residues. V lost 3 bases, J lost 6 bases, and 3 bases stayed unmatched. Germline CDR1 is SEHNR and CDR2 is FQNEAQ (reference sequence). CDR3 DNA sequence: TGTGCCAGCAGCTTGACACAGGGGGCCAATGAGCAGTTCTTC. Residues: CASSLTQGANEQFF.

The chain is built from TRBV20-1 and TRBJ2-7; 9 nucleotides agree with TRBD2. With V trimmed by 6 bases and J by 4 bases, 13 bases remained unmatched. CDR1 and CDR2 from the germline V gene are DFQATT and SNEGSKA (reference sequence). The CDR3 consists of 15 residues. The CDR3 is CSASPGGTSRYEQYF. CDR3 nucleotide sequence: TGCAGTGCGAGTCCGGGTGGGACTAGCCGGTACGAGCAGTACTTC.

The J gene is TRBJ1-3, the V gene TRBV9, with D maybe TRBD1 (6 bases). The CDR3 totals 15 residues. Germline assignment: CDR1 SGDLS and CDR2 YYNGEE. V lost 0 bases and J lost 2, with 9 bases in between. The CDR3 sequence: CASSVEQGPGNTIYF. CDR3 DNA sequence: TGTGCCAGCAGCGTAGAACAGGGTCCTGGAAACACCATATATTTT.

This clone has just a few counts. The rearrangement uses TRBV5-1 and TRBJ2-5; TRBD1 might be the D (6 bases). V was cut by 4 bases and J by 13 bases, with 14 bases left in between. The CDR3 is made up of 11 amino acids. Germline CDR1 is SGHRS and CDR2 is YFSETQ. The CDR3 sequence: CASSPDSYWYF. CDR3 DNA sequence: TGCGCCAGCAGCCCGGACAGCTACTGGTACTTC.

V gene TRBV24-1 combines with J gene TRBJ1-4, with D possibly TRBD1 on 6 matching bases. CDR1 and CDR2 (germline): KGHDR, SFDVKD. The CDR3 is 17 residues long. Between the trimmed V and J ends, which lost 1 base and 3 bases, there was a span of 14 bases. The CDR3, as DNA: TGTGCCACCAGTGATTTCCGACAGGAACTTGCTAATGAAAAACTGTTTTTT. It is translated as CATSDFRQELANEKLFF.

This clone was recorded at least ten times. The chain combines TRBV10-2 with TRBJ2-2; 11 bases match TRBD2. The CDR3 totals 18 residues. Germline values: CDR1 WSHSY, CDR2 SAAADI. V shed 0 bases and J 5 bases; nucleotides not matched to a gene: 8. CDR3 sequence reads: CASSESTLAGAGTGELFF. The CDR3 nucleotides are TGCGCCAGCAGTGAGTCGACACTAGCGGGGGCGGGGACCGGGGAGCTGTTTTTT.

This clone was seen a few times. The chain is built from TRBV4-1 and TRBJ1-1; D remains ambiguous. CDR3 length: 15 residues. The germline CDR1 and CDR2 sequences are MGHRA and YSYEKL. Trimming removed 0 bases at V and 4 bases at J, with 12 bases between. CDR3 DNA: TGCGCCAGCAGCCAAGAGTGGGCGATAGGCACTGAAGCTTTCTTT. Amino acids: CASSQEWAIGTEAFF.

Only one count was recorded for this clone. The chain links TRBV7-8 to TRBJ1-5; the match to TRBD1 covers 10 bases. CDR1 and CDR2 (germline): SGHVS, FQNEAQ. The junction had 2 bases not matched to a gene; V was cut back by 3 bases and J by 6 bases. This CDR3 region has 14 residues. Written as DNA, the CDR3 is TGTGCCAGCAGCTTGACAGGGGGCGGTCAGCCCCAGCATTTT. Translating gives CASSLTGGGQPQHF.

V is TRBV30 and J is TRBJ2-1; 7 nucleotides agree with TRBD2. The germline V gene has CDR1 GTSNPN and CDR2 SVGIG (reference sequence). The CDR3 totals 15 residues. Trimming cost V 0 bases and J 1 base; bases outside gene matches: 3. The CDR3 bases are TGTGCCTGGAGTGTAGGCGGGGGTTCCTACAATGAGCAGTTCTTC. It translates to CAWSVGGGSYNEQFF.

The genes are TRBV28 and TRBJ1-2, with 12 bases aligning to TRBD1. The germline V gene has CDR1 MDHEN and CDR2 SYDVKM. Trimming at V came to 4 bases and at J to 4 bases, leaving 19 bases not matched to a gene. CDR3 length: 20 amino acids. The CDR3 coding sequence is TGTGCCAGCAGTTCTCTTAGAATATTGGGACAGGGGGCGCAAAGCTATGGCTACACCTTC. Residues: CASSSLRILGQGAQSYGYTF.

This clone was seen only a few times. The V call is TRBV28, the J call TRBJ2-3; D gene uncertain. Per germline, CDR1 MDHEN and CDR2 SYDVKM. The V gene lost 6 bases and the J gene lost 2 bases, with 6 bases spanning the gap. The CDR3 extends over 12 amino acids. The CDR3 nucleotides read TGTGCCAGCAGCCCAAACACAGATACGCAGTATTTT. It yields the protein CASSPNTDTQYF.

This clone was recorded only once. The CDR3 DNA is TGTGCCAGCAGACAGGGACAGGGAGGAAACACCATATATTTT. It encodes CASRQGQGGNTIYF. V usage is TRBV6-5 and J usage is TRBJ1-3, with 9 positions matching TRBD1. The CDR3 length is 14 residues. Germline assignment: CDR1 MNHEY and CDR2 SVGAGI. V lost 6 bases and J lost 4; bases outside the gene matches: 4.

The rearrangement links TRBV3-1 (or the pseudogene TRBV3-2) to TRBJ2-5, with 9 nucleotides matching TRBD2. The CDR3 has 16 residues. The junction had 10 bases not matched to a gene; V was cut back by 6 bases and J by 2 bases. Germline V gives CDR1 LGHDT, CDR2 YNNKEL (reference sequence). The CDR3 loop is CASSRNPSGVQETQYF. The DNA of the CDR3 is TGTGCCAGCAGTCGAAACCCTAGCGGGGTACAAGAGACCCAGTACTTC.

The chain recombines TRBV5-1 with TRBJ1-2; 9 bases line up with TRBD1. Germline loops: CDR1 SGHRS, CDR2 YFSETQ. The CDR3 is 15 amino acids. J gave up 6 bases and V 4 bases, and 10 bases lay outside the gene matches. The CDR3: CASSPTGTGFHGYTF. In DNA, the CDR3 is TGCGCCAGCAGCCCAACCGGGACAGGGTTTCATGGCTACACCTTC. Full variable domain (remainder filled in from reference TRBV5-1 and TRBJ1-2): KAGVTQTPRYLIKTRGQQVTLSCSPISGHRSVSWYQQTPGQGLQFLFEYFSETQRNKGNFPGRFSGRQFSNSRSEMNVSTLELGDSALYLCASSPTGTGFHGYTFGSGTRLTVV.

The J gene is TRBJ2-1, the V gene TRBV7-3, with 10 bases that match TRBD2. CDR1 is SGHTA, CDR2 FQGTGA, per germline. The CDR3 length is 15 residues. Trimming took 5 bases from V and 3 from J; bases not matched to a gene: 4. As DNA, the CDR3 is TGTGCCAGCAGCGCCTTAGCGGGGGGCTACAATGAGCAGTTCTTC. This sequence encodes CASSALAGGYNEQFF. Full variable domain (outside the CDR3, taken from reference TRBV7-3 and TRBJ2-1): GAGVSQTPSNKVTEKGKYVELRCDPISGHTALYWYRQSLGQGPEFLIYFQGTGAADDSGLPNDRFFAVRPEGSVSTLKIQRTERGDSAVYLCASSALAGGYNEQFFGPGTRLTVL.

Turning to this clone: The junction does not match germline at one end; this may be a read error. The chain links TRBV4-2 to TRBJ1-4, with TRBD1 matching 7 bases. This CDR3 has 15 amino acids. The V gene's germline CDR1 is LGHNA and CDR2 YNFKEQ. The CDR3 sequence is CASSEDEGAREKLFF. In DNA, the CDR3 is TGTGCCAGCAGCGAAGACGAGGGGGCTCGGGAAAAACTGTTTTTT.

This chain joins TRBV29-1 and TRBJ2-5; maybe TRBD2 (5 bases). Germline loops: CDR1 SQVTM, CDR2 ANQGSEA. V was cut by 4 bases and J by 10 bases, with 19 bases left in between. CDR3 length: 13 amino acids. Here the CDR3 DNA reads TGCAGCGTTGTACCCTCCTTGGGAGAGGGCCAGTACTTC. It yields the protein CSVVPSLGEGQYF.

The chain employs TRBV5-1 and TRBJ2-1; 7 bases are a match to TRBD1. This CDR3 comprises 13 residues. Per the germline V gene, CDR1 is SGHRS and CDR2 is YFSETQ. The junction had 8 bases not matched to a gene; V was cut back by 9 bases and J by 5 bases. Written as DNA, the CDR3 is TGCGCCACTACACAGGGGTTTAACAATGAGCAGTTCTTC. Translation: CATTQGFNNEQFF.

The V and J genes are TRBV7-9 and TRBJ1-6; a weak D match, TRBD1 (6 bases). This CDR3 is 15 amino acids long. From germline, CDR1 is SEHNR and CDR2 FQNEAQ (reference sequence). V was shortened by 2 bases and J by 7 bases, with 12 bases between the two germline ends. In nucleotides, the CDR3 is TGTGCCAGCAGCTTATCGTCAGGGGACAATTCACCCCTCCACTTT. Its protein product is CASSLSSGDNSPLHF.

V and J are TRBV7-2 and TRBJ2-3; no clear D. The CDR3 is 13 residues long. Germline values: CDR1 SGHTA, CDR2 FQGNSA. V gave up 5 bases and J gave up 5 bases, with 11 bases separating them. The CDR3 sequence is CASSPTTGDTQYF. The CDR3 DNA sequence: TGTGCCAGCAGCCCCACGACGGGAGATACGCAGTATTTT.